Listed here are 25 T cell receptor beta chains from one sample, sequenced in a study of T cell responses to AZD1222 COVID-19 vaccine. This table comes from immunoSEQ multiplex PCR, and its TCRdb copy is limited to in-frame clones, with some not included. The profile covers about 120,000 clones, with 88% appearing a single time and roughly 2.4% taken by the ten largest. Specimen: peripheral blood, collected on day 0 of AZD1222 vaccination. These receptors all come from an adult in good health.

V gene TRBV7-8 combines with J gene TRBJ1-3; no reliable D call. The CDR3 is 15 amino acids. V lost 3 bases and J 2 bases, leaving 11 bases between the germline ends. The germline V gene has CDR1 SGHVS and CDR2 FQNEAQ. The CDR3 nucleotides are TGTGCCAGCAGCTTTCACAGTCAACCTGGAAACACCATATATTTT. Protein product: CASSFHSQPGNTIYF.

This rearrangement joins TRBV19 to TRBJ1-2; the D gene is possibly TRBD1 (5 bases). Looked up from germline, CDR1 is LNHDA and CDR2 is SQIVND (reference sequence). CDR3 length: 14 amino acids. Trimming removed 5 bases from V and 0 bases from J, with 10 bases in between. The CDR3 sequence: CASSRTPANYGYTF. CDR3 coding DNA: TGTGCCAGTAGTCGGACACCAGCTAACTATGGCTACACCTTC.

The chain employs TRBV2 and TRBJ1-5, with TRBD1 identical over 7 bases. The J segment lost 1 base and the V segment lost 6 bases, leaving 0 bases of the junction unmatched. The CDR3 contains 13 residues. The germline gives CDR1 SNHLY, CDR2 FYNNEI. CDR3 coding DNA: TGTGCCAGCAGACAGGGGAGCAATCAGCCCCAGCATTTT. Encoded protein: CASRQGSNQPQHF.

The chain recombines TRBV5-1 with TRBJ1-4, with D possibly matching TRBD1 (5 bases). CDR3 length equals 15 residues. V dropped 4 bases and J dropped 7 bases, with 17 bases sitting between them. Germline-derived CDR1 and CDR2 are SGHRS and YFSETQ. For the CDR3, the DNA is TGCGCCAGCAGCCCGATGGGGGGGGTGGCTGAAAAACTGTTTTTT. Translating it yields CASSPMGGVAEKLFF. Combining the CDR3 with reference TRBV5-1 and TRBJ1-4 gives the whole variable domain KAGVTQTPRYLIKTRGQQVTLSCSPISGHRSVSWYQQTPGQGLQFLFEYFSETQRNKGNFPGRFSGRQFSNSRSEMNVSTLELGDSALYLCASSPMGGVAEKLFFGSGTQLSVL.

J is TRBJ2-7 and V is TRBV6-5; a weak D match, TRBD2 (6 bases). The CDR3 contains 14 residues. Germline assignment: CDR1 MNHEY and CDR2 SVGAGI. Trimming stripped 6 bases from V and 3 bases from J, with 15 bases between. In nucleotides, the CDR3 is TGTGCCAGCAGCATTGAGGTTAGCGGCTACGAGCAGTACTTC. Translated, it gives CASSIEVSGYEQYF.

This CDR3 is CASNPSGAGGEQYF. The CDR3 DNA reads as TGTGCCAGCAACCCCTCGGGGGCCGGGGGGGAGCAGTACTTC. The chain couples TRBV6-5 to TRBJ2-7, with a possible D match to TRBD2 (7 bases). CDR3 length: 14 residues. CDR1 and CDR2 from the germline V gene are MNHEY and SVGAGI. V gave up 7 bases and J gave up 7 bases, with 20 bases separating them.

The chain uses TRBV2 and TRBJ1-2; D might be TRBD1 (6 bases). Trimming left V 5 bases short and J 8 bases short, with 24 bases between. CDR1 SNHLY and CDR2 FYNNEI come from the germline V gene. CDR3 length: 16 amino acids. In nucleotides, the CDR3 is TGTGCCAGCAGTTACGACAGGCAGGGCGGGTCACGGGGCTACACCTTC. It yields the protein CASSYDRQGGSRGYTF. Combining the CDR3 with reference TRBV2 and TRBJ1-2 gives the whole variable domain EPEVTQTPSHQVTQMGQEVILRCVPISNHLYFYWYRQILGQKVEFLVSFYNNEISEKSEIFDDQFSVERPDGSNFTLKIRSTKLEDSAMYFCASSYDRQGGSRGYTFGSGTRLTVV.

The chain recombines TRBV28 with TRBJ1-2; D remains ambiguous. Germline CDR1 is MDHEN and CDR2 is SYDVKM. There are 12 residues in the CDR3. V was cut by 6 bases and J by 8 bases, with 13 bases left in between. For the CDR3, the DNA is TGTGCCAGCAGACCTCGGGGTTCCGGCTACACCTTC. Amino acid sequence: CASRPRGSGYTF.

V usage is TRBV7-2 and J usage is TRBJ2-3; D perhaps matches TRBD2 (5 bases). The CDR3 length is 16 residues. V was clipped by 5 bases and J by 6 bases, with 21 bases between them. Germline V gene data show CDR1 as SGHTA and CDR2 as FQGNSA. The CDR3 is CASSPIARRERDTQYF. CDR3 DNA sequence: TGTGCCAGCAGCCCGATAGCGCGGCGAGAGCGGGATACGCAGTATTTT. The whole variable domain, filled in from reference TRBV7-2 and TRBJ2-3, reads GAGVSQSPSNKVTEKGKDVELRCDPISGHTALYWYRQSLGQGLEFLIYFQGNSAPDKSGLPSDRFSAERTGGSVSTLTIQRTQQEDSAVYLCASSPIARRERDTQYFGPGTRLTVL.

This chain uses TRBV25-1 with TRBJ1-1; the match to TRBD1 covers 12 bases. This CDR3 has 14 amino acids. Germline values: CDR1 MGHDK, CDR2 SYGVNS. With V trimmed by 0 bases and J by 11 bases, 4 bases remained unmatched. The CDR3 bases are TGTGCCAGCAGTGAATATGGGACAGGGGGCTCGGCTTTCTTT. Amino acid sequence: CASSEYGTGGSAFF. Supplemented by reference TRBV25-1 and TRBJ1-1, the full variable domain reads EADIYQTPRYLVIGTGKKITLECSQTMGHDKMYWYQQDPGMELHLIHYSYGVNSTEKGDLSSESTVSRIRTEHFPLTLESARPSHTSQYLCASSEYGTGGSAFFGQGTRLTVV.

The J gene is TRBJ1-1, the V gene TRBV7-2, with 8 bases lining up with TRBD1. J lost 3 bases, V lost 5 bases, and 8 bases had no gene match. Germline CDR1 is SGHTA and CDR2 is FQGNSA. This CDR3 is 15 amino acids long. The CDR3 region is CASSVSQGAHTEAFF. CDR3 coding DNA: TGTGCCAGCAGCGTTAGCCAGGGGGCACACACTGAAGCTTTCTTT.

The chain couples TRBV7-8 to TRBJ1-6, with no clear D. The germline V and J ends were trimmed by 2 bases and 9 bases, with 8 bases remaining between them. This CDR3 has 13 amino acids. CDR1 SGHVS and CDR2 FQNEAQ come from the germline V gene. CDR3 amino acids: CASSLREGSPLHF. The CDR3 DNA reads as TGTGCCAGCAGCTTAAGGGAAGGTTCACCCCTCCACTTT.

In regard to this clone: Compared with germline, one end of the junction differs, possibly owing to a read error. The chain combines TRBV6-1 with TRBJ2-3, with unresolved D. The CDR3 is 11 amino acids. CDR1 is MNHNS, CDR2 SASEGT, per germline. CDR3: CASREGDTQYF. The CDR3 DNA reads TGTGCCAGCAGGGAAGGAGATACGCAGTATTTT.

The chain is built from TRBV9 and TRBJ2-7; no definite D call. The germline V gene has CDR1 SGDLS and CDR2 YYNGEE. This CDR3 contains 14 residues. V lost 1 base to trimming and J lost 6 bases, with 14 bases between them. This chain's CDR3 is CASSVRGLRGEQYF. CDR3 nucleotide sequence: TGTGCCAGCAGCGTACGCGGTTTGCGTGGCGAGCAGTACTTC.

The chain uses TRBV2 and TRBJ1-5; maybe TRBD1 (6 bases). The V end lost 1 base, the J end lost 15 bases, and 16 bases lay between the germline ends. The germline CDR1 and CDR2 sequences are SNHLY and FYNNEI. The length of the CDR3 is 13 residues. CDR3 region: CASSEGVTGNGHF. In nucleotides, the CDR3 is TGTGCCAGCAGTGAAGGCGTGACAGGCAACGGGCATTTT.

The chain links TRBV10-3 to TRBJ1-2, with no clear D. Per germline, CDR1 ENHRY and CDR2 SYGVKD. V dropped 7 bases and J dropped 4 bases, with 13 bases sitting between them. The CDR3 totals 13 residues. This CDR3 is CAIKPGEGYGYTF. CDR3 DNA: TGTGCCATCAAGCCAGGAGAGGGCTATGGCTACACCTTC.

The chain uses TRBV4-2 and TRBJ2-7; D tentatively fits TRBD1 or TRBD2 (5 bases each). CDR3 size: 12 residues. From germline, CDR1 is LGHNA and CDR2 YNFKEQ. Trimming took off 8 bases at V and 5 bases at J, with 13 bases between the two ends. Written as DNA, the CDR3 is TGTGCCAGCCGGTCCGAGGGGAACGAGCAGTACTTC. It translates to CASRSEGNEQYF.

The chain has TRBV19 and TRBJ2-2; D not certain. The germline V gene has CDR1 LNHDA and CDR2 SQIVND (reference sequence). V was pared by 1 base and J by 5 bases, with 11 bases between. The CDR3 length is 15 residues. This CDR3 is CASSIAVGKTGELFF. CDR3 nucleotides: TGTGCCAGTAGTATAGCAGTAGGGAAGACCGGGGAGCTGTTTTTT.

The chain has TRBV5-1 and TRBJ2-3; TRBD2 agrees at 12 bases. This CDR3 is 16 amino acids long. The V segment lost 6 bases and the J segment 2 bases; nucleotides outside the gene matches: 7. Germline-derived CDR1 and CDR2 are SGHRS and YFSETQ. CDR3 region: CASKGLAGLPTDTQYF. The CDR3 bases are TGCGCCAGCAAGGGACTAGCGGGCCTTCCCACAGATACGCAGTATTTT.

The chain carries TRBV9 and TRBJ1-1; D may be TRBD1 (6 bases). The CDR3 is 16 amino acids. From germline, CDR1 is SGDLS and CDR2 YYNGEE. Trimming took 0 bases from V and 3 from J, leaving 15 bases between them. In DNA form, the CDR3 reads TGTGCCAGCAGCGTAGAACCTACAGGGTTGTACACTGAAGCTTTCTTT. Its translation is CASSVEPTGLYTEAFF.

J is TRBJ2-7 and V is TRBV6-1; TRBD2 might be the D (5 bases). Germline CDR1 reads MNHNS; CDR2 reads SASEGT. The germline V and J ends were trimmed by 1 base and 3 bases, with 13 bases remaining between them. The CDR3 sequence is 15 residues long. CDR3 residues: CASSEEDGTSYEQYF. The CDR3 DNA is TGTGCCAGCAGTGAAGAGGACGGAACTAGCTACGAGCAGTACTTC.

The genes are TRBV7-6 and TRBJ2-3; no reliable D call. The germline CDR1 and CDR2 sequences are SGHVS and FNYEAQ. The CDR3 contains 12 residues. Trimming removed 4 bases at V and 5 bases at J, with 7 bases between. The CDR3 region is CASSSHVDTQYF. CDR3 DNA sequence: TGTGCCAGCAGCTCACATGTAGATACGCAGTATTTT.

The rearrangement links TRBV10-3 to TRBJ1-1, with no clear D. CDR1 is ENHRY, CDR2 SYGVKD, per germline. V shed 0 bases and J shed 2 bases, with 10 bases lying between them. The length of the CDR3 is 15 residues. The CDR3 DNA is TGTGCCATCAGTGAGTCGGCCCCGGGAAACACTGAAGCTTTCTTT. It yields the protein CAISESAPGNTEAFF.

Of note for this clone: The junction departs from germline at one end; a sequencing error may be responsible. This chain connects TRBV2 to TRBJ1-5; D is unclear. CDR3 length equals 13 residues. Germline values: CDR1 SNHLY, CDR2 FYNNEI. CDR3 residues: CASREGRNQPQHF. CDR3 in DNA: TGTGCCAGCAGGGAAGGGCGCAATCAGCCCCAGCATTTT.

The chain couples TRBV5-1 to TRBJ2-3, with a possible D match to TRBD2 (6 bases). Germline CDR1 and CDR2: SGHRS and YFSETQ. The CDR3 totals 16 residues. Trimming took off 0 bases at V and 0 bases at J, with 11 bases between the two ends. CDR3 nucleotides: TGCGCCAGCAGCTTGGCCAGCGGGCCTAGCACAGATACGCAGTATTTT. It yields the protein CASSLASGPSTDTQYF.